These 24 T cell receptor beta chains share one sample of origin, sequenced in a study of T-cell memory formation after mild COVID-19. MiXCR, run by TCRdb on the 5' RACE reads, gives a single entry per CDR3 protein. In the table there are roughly 260,000 distinct CDR3 sequences, about a sixth of which are singletons. Source material: PBMCs or a T cell subset sorted from them (not recorded which). These receptors were obtained from a man aged 18 to 29 who had mild COVID-19 (a few samples of this study predate the infection). Cell type and time point are not known.

Many counts were recorded for this clonotype. V usage is TRBV5-1 and J usage is TRBJ1-2; a possible D gene is TRBD1 (5 bases). CDR1 is SGHRS, CDR2 YFSETQ, per germline. The V and J ends lost 4 bases and 7 bases respectively, with 11 bases between them. The CDR3 consists of 12 residues. The CDR3 DNA reads as TGCGCCAGCAGCGGGGACGCCCCTGGCTACACCTTC. Amino acid sequence: CASSGDAPGYTF.

This clonotype appeared a few times. The chain is built from TRBV6-2 or TRBV6-3 and TRBJ2-1; 7 positions match TRBD1. Germline V CDR1 and CDR2: MNHEY, SVGEGT. Germline trimming cut 7 bases from V and 3 bases from J; bases unmatched to any gene: 3. The CDR3 contains 13 residues. Here the CDR3 DNA reads TGTGCCAGCACCCGGGACAGCTACAATGAGCAGTTCTTC. Encoded protein: CASTRDSYNEQFF.

The CDR3 region is CSAIPGRLDRAYGYTF. For the CDR3, the DNA is TGCAGTGCTATCCCCGGGCGGTTGGACAGGGCCTATGGCTACACCTTC. The V gene is TRBV20-1, the J gene TRBJ1-2, with TRBD1 matching 8 bases. The trim removed 4 bases at V and 4 bases at J, leaving 14 bases unmatched. There are 16 residues in the CDR3. Germline V gene sequence: CDR1 DFQATT, CDR2 SNEGSKA (reference sequence).

This clonotype was found a few times. This chain uses TRBV5-1 with TRBJ2-7; TRBD1 matches at 9 bases. Trimming removed 2 bases from V and 1 base from J; junction bases left unmatched: 7. CDR1 is SGHRS and CDR2 is YFSETQ in the germline V gene. This CDR3 region has 16 residues. CDR3 bases: TGCGCCAGCAGCTTAATACCGGGACAGGGTTCCTACGAGCAGTACTTC. Its protein is CASSLIPGQGSYEQYF. Full variable domain (outside the CDR3, taken from reference TRBV5-1 and TRBJ2-7): KAGVTQTPRYLIKTRGQQVTLSCSPISGHRSVSWYQQTPGQGLQFLFEYFSETQRNKGNFPGRFSGRQFSNSRSEMNVSTLELGDSALYLCASSLIPGQGSYEQYFGPGTRLTVT.

This clonotype came up a few times. This chain uses TRBV5-6 with TRBJ2-2, with D possibly matching TRBD2 (5 bases). Germline CDR1 SGHDT, CDR2 YYEEEE. The CDR3 is made up of 14 amino acids. V was clipped by 4 bases and J by 6 bases, with 13 bases between them. CDR3 sequence reads: CASSPNSEAGELFF. As DNA, the CDR3 is TGTGCCAGCAGCCCGAATTCGGAGGCCGGGGAGCTGTTTTTT.

J is TRBJ1-2 and V is TRBV5-1; TRBD1 is a possible D gene (5 bases). Trimming cost V 7 bases and J 4 bases, with 23 bases left between them. Germline CDR1 reads SGHRS; CDR2 reads YFSETQ. This CDR3 is built from 16 residues. CDR3 in amino acids: CASGKDGTPIPYGYTF. As DNA, the CDR3 is TGCGCCAGCGGTAAAGACGGGACGCCGATACCCTATGGCTACACCTTC.

This clonotype was recorded at least ten times. The chain uses TRBV7-9 and TRBJ1-5; tentatively, D is TRBD1 (6 bases). The CDR3 spans 16 residues. CDR1 and CDR2 (germline): SEHNR, FQNEAQ (reference sequence). V was clipped by 2 bases and J by 7 bases, with 18 bases between them. The CDR3 DNA is TGTGCCAGCAGCTTAAATGCTGTACAGGGAGAACAGCCCCAGCATTTT. It specifies CASSLNAVQGEQPQHF.

The chain couples TRBV4-1 to TRBJ2-7; 8 positions agree with TRBD1. The CDR3 extends over 16 amino acids. Trimming removed 4 bases from V and 2 bases from J; junction bases left unmatched: 10. CDR1 is MGHRA, CDR2 YSYEKL, per germline. In nucleotides, the CDR3 is TGCGCCAGCAGCCGAGGACAGGGACCCCTTGCCTACGAGCAGTACTTC. It yields the protein CASSRGQGPLAYEQYF.

This clonotype was picked up a small number of times. This chain connects TRBV30 to TRBJ2-2; D is undetermined. CDR3 size: 12 residues. Germline CDR1 reads GTSNPN; CDR2 reads SVGIG (reference sequence). Trimming removed 7 bases at V and 3 bases at J, with 9 bases between. The CDR3 DNA reads TGTGCCTCCCTCGGCGACACCGGGGAGCTGTTTTTT. This encodes CASLGDTGELFF. The full variable domain, completed using reference TRBV30 and TRBJ2-2, is SQTIHQWPATLVQPVGSPLSLECTVEGTSNPNLYWYRQAAGRGLQLLFYSVGIGQISSEVPQNLSASRPQDRQFILSSKKLLLSDSGFYLCASLGDTGELFFGEGSRLTVL.

There are a few counts of this clonotype. The chain combines TRBV3-1 with TRBJ1-6; D possibly corresponds to TRBD1 (5 bases). The CDR3 loop spans 15 amino acids. Trimming left V 4 bases short and J 7 bases short, with 14 bases between. Germline V gives CDR1 LGHDT, CDR2 YNNKEL (reference sequence). The CDR3 DNA follows: TGTGCCAGCAGCCGTGGTTGGGCAGGGAATTCACCCCTCCACTTT. It codes for CASSRGWAGNSPLHF.

In its sample, this clonotype was seen a few times. The chain carries TRBV5-1 and TRBJ2-5, with a weak D call TRBD1 (6 bases). The CDR3 is 14 amino acids. Germline-derived CDR1 and CDR2 are SGHRS and YFSETQ. Trimming stripped 5 bases from V and 2 bases from J, with 13 bases between. Here the CDR3 reads CASRTPGTQETQYF. The CDR3, as DNA: TGCGCCAGCAGAACCCCCGGGACACAAGAGACCCAGTACTTC.

The gene calls are TRBV6-6 and TRBJ1-5; unclear D gene. Germline V gives CDR1 MNHNY, CDR2 SVGAGI (reference sequence). Trimming pared 8 bases from V and 6 bases from J, leaving 17 bases between. This CDR3 has 14 amino acids. The CDR3: CASFEPAEAQPQHF. Written as DNA, the CDR3 is TGTGCCAGCTTTGAGCCGGCGGAGGCTCAGCCCCAGCATTTT.

At least ten counts were recorded for this clonotype. The gene calls are TRBV5-1 and TRBJ2-1; TRBD1 matches 10 bases. CDR3 length: 16 amino acids. The germline V gene encodes CDR1 SGHRS and CDR2 YFSETQ. V lost 0 bases and J lost 7; bases outside the gene matches: 7. CDR3 protein: CASSLAGGQGINEQFF. The DNA of the CDR3 is TGCGCCAGCAGCTTGGCCGGGGGACAGGGGATTAATGAGCAGTTCTTC.

In its sample, this clonotype was seen a few times. The gene calls are TRBV6-6 and TRBJ1-2; maybe TRBD1 (6 bases). CDR1 MNHNY and CDR2 SVGAGI come from the germline V gene (reference sequence). Trimming left V 2 bases short and J 10 bases short, with 14 bases between. The CDR3 is 13 amino acids. CDR3 amino acids: CASSYGQRDDYTF. CDR3 nucleotides: TGTGCCAGCAGTTACGGACAGAGAGATGACTACACCTTC.

V gene TRBV7-9 combines with J gene TRBJ2-1, with D possibly called TRBD1 or TRBD2 (7 bases each). Looked up from germline, CDR1 is SEHNR and CDR2 is FQNEAQ (reference sequence). This CDR3 comprises 13 residues. Trimming removed 4 bases at V and 9 bases at J, with 13 bases between. CDR3 sequence (DNA): TGTGCCAGCAGCTCTGGGAGGGGGCGTGAGCAGTTCTTC. Its translation is CASSSGRGREQFF.

The CDR3 loop is CASSFRGGEKLFF. The DNA for the CDR3 is TGCGCCAGCAGCTTCAGGGGGGGGGAAAAACTGTTTTTT. This chain connects TRBV5-1 to TRBJ1-4; 7 nucleotides match TRBD1. Germline values: CDR1 SGHRS, CDR2 YFSETQ. Unmatched junction bases numbered 3, after V lost 2 bases and J lost 8 bases. This CDR3 has 13 residues. Full variable domain (missing parts from reference TRBV5-1 and TRBJ1-4): KAGVTQTPRYLIKTRGQQVTLSCSPISGHRSVSWYQQTPGQGLQFLFEYFSETQRNKGNFPGRFSGRQFSNSRSEMNVSTLELGDSALYLCASSFRGGEKLFFGSGTQLSVL.

The sample holds a few counts of this clonotype. The gene calls are TRBV25-1 and TRBJ1-1, with D hard to call. This CDR3 spans 12 amino acids. V was shortened by 4 bases and J by 8 bases, with 11 bases between the two germline ends. From germline, CDR1 is MGHDK and CDR2 SYGVNS. CDR3 DNA sequence: TGTGCCAGCAGTGCCTGGACTCGAGAAGCTTTCTTT. Protein: CASSAWTREAFF.

The J gene is TRBJ2-7, the V gene TRBV6-1; 7 bases align to TRBD2. Trimming removed 5 bases from V and 2 bases from J; junction bases left unmatched: 6. CDR3 length: 14 amino acids. Germline V CDR1 and CDR2: MNHNS, SASEGT. CDR3 sequence (DNA): TGTGCCAGCAGTCGCAGCCGGGGGGCCTACGAGCAGTACTTC. Encoded protein: CASSRSRGAYEQYF.

The chain joins TRBV3-1 to TRBJ1-2; tentative D call: TRBD1 (6 bases). This CDR3 contains 14 residues. Deletions cut 4 bases from V and 5 bases from J, with 14 bases between. The V gene's germline CDR1 is LGHDT and CDR2 YNNKEL (reference sequence). CDR3 sequence reads: CASSLDGGTYGYTF. Written as DNA, the CDR3 is TGTGCCAGCAGCCTGGACGGGGGCACATATGGCTACACCTTC.

The chain joins TRBV20-1 to TRBJ2-3, with D hard to call. Germline CDR1 and CDR2: DFQATT and SNEGSKA (reference sequence). This CDR3 has 14 residues. V was clipped by 3 bases and J by 0 bases, with 10 bases between them. Written as DNA, the CDR3 is TGCAGTGCTAGTACGACGACTAGCACAGATACGCAGTATTTT. The encoded protein is CSASTTTSTDTQYF.

This clonotype was observed a few times. The genes are TRBV3-1 and TRBJ1-1; 8 bases match TRBD1. CDR1 and CDR2 from the germline V gene are LGHDT and YNNKEL (reference sequence). The CDR3 is 13 residues long. Trimming at V came to 6 bases and at J to 4 bases, leaving 4 bases not matched to a gene. The CDR3 bases are TGTGCCAGCAGTCGACAGGGGCGCACTGAAGCTTTCTTT. Amino acid sequence: CASSRQGRTEAFF.

This CDR3 is CASSTPTGATLSGNTIYF. The CDR3 DNA follows: TGTGCCAGCAGCACCCCGACCGGGGCCACCCTCTCTGGAAACACCATATATTTT. This chain joins TRBV7-2 and TRBJ1-3; the D gene is possibly TRBD1 (5 bases). The V gene lost 5 bases and the J gene lost 0 bases, with 20 bases spanning the gap. The germline V gene encodes CDR1 SGHTA and CDR2 FQGNSA. This CDR3 region has 18 residues.

This clonotype came up many times. The V and J genes are TRBV12-3 or TRBV12-4 and TRBJ2-7; D is unclear. CDR3 length equals 16 residues. Trimming stripped 3 bases from V and 2 bases from J, with 17 bases between. As DNA, the CDR3 is TGTGCCAGCAGTTTGGACCCGGAAGGCTCCGCCTACGAGCAGTACTTC. The encoded protein is CASSLDPEGSAYEQYF.

This clonotype turned up a few times. The chain combines TRBV3-2 with TRBJ1-1. TRBV3-2 is deemed a pseudogene. CDR3 length: 14 amino acids. The CDR3: CASSQDVGGTEAFF. In DNA form, the CDR3 reads TGTGCCAGCAGCCAAGACGTAGGAGGCACTGAAGCTTTCTTT.